The clone carrying this T cell receptor (beta chain) was detected a few times. Germline lookup yields CDR1 WSHSY and CDR2 SAAADI. The CDR3 sequence is 14 residues long. V shed 8 bases and J shed 1 base, with 14 bases lying between them. The sample belongs to a study of identical twins' blood T cells. Each TCR cDNA library carried sample-specific barcodes on both ends. One entry per CDR3 protein results from TCRdb running MiXCR on the 5' RACE reads. The sample carries a few hundred thousand distinct CDR3 sequences, 28% recorded once. Sequenced input: PBMCs. This receptor was taken from a woman aged 18-49 years in good health. V usage is TRBV10-2 and J usage is TRBJ2-5; either TRBD1 or TRBD2 may supply D (5 bases each). CDR3 coding DNA: TGCGCCAGCGGGGGTTATTTCCCCCAAGAGACCCAGTACTTC. This sequence encodes CASGGYFPQETQYF.